This TCR beta chain stems from a study of cytomegalovirus exposure and HLA in healthy donors. It was with 60 Vbeta and 13 Jbeta primers that the PCR ran. The repertoire was sequenced with immunoSEQ multiplex PCR; TCRdb's copy has only in-frame clones and lacks some. The sample yields tens of thousands of clones, approximately 69% seen once. Study conclusions and caveats: Most likely, a cluster of highly shared sequence variants arose as a sequencing artifact. A missense variant in DCLRE1C was later tied to TCR beta V- and J-gene trimming.

As concerns this clone: Its antigen is as yet unknown.

The V gene's germline CDR1 is SGDLS and CDR2 YYNGEE. The trim removed 4 bases at V and 2 bases at J, leaving 7 bases unmatched. The CDR3 has 15 amino acids. Sample: PBMCs. The sequence was obtained from a woman between 50 and 59 years old in good health and CMV-seropositive. J is TRBJ2-3 and V is TRBV9; TRBD1 matches 7 bases. The CDR3 loop reads CASSLHDRATDTQYF. DNA for the CDR3: TGTGCCAGCAGCTTACATGACAGGGCCACAGATACGCAGTATTTT.